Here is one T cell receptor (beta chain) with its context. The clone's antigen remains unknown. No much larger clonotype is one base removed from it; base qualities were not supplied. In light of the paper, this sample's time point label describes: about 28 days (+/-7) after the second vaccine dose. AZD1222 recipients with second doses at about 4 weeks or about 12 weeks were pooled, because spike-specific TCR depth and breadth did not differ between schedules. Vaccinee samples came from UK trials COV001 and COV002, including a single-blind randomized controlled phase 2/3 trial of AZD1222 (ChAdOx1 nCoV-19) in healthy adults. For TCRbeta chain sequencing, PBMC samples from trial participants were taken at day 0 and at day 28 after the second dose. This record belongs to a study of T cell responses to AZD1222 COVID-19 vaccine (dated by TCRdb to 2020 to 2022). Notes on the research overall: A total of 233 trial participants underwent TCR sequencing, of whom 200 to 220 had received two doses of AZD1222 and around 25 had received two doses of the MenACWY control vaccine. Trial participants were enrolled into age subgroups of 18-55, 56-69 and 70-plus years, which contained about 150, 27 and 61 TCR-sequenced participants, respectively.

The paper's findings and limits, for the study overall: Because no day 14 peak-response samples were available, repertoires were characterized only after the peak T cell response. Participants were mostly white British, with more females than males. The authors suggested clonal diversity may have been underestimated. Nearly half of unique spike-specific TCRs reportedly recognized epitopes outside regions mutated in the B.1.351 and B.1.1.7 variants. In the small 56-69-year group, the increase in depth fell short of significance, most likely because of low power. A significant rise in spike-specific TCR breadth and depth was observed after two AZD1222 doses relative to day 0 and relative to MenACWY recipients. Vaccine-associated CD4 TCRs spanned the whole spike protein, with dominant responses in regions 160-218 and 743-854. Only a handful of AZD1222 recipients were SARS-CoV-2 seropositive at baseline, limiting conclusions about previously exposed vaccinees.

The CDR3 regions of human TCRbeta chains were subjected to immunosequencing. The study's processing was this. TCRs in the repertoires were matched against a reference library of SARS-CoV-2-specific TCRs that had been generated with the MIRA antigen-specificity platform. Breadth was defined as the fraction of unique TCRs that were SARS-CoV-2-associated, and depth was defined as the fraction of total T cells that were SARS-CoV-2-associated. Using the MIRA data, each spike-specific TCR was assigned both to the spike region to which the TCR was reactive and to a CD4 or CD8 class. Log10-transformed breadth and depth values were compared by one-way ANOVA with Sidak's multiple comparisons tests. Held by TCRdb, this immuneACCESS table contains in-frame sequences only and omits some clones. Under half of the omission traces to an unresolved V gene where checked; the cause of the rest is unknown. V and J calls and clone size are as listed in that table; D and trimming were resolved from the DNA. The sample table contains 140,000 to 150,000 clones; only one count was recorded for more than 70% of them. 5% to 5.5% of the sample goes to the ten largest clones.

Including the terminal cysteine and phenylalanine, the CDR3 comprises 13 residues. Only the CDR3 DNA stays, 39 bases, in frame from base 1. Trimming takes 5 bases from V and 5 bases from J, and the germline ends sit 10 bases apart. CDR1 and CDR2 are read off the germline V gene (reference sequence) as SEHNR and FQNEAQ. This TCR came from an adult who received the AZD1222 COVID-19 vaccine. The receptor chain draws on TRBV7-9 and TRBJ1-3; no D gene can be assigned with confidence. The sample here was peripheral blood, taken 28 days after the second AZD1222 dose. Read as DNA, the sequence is TGTGCCAGCAGCAAAACAGACCGAAACACCATATATTTT. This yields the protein CASSKTDRNTIYF.